These 17 T cell receptor beta chains originate from one sample sequenced in a study of cytomegalovirus exposure and HLA in healthy donors. The PCR made use of 60 Vbeta and 13 Jbeta primers. Clones were sequenced by immunoSEQ multiplex PCR, and TCRdb holds only the in-frame ones, with some missing. The sample records about 150,000 clones, 70% to 80% being singletons. The sample was PBMCs. These receptors all come from a man aged 25-45 years in good health and CMV-seropositive.

The chain combines TRBV28 with TRBJ2-5; D call uncertain. Germline V gene lookup returns CDR1 MDHEN and CDR2 SYDVKM. The CDR3 contains 11 residues. With 5 bases removed from V and 11 bases from J, the gap between germline ends came to 12 bases. The DNA of the CDR3 is TGTGCCAGCAGTATTGAGAGTGAGCAGTACTTC. This gives the protein CASSIESEQYF.

The chain links TRBV5-4 to TRBJ1-2; 8 bases match TRBD1. V lost 7 bases, J lost 2 bases, and 4 bases stayed unmatched. From germline, CDR1 is SGHNT and CDR2 YYREEE (reference sequence). The CDR3 loop spans 13 amino acids. CDR3 coding DNA: TGTGCCAGCCAGCGGACAGGGAACTATGGCTACACCTTC. It specifies CASQRTGNYGYTF.

This clone appeared a few times. The chain is built from TRBV27 and TRBJ2-3, with TRBD1 as a possible D gene (6 bases). Germline CDR1 reads MNHEY; CDR2 reads SMNVEV (reference sequence). This CDR3 has 14 amino acids. Deletions cut 4 bases from V and 4 bases from J, with 12 bases between. The CDR3 sequence is CASSSPGASDTQYF. The CDR3 bases are TGTGCCAGCAGTTCGCCAGGGGCGTCAGATACGCAGTATTTT.

Points on this clone: A junction boundary mismatches the germline segment, possibly from a read error. The chain recombines TRBV28 with TRBJ2-5; weak D call: TRBD2 (6 bases). Germline V lookup: CDR1 MDHEN, CDR2 SYDVKM. This CDR3 is 12 amino acids long. The CDR3 nucleotides are TGTGCCAGCAGTCGCCGGGAGCGCTCTGTTCACTTC. It is translated as CASSRRERSVHF. The whole variable domain, remainder taken from reference TRBV28 and TRBJ2-5, is DVKVTQSSRYLVKRTGEKVFLECVQDMDHENMFWYRQDPGLGLRLIYFSYDVKMKEKGDIPEGYSVSREKKERFSLILESASTNQTSMYLCASSRRERSVHFGPGTRLLVL.

The V call is TRBV9, the J call TRBJ1-2; D is perhaps TRBD1 (6 bases). There are 16 residues in the CDR3. Trimming pared 3 bases from V and 7 bases from J, leaving 22 bases between. Germline CDR1 SGDLS, CDR2 YYNGEE. CDR3 sequence (DNA): TGTGCCAGCAGCGCCGCCTATTCGGGGGGCTTATTTGGCTACACCTTC. It yields the protein CASSAAYSGGLFGYTF. Together with reference TRBV9 and TRBJ1-2, the CDR3 gives the full variable domain: DSGVTQTPKHLITATGQRVTLRCSPRSGDLSVYWYQQSLDQGLQFLIQYYNGEERAKGNILERFSAQQFPDLHSELNLSSLELGDSALYFCASSAAYSGGLFGYTFGSGTRLTVV.

The chain has TRBV6-1 and TRBJ1-1; no firm D call. This CDR3 has 14 residues. CDR1 and CDR2 from the germline V gene are MNHNS and SASEGT. Trimming left V 8 bases short and J 3 bases short, with 16 bases between. CDR3 DNA: TGTGCCAGCCAACTTCAGGCAGAAGACACTGAAGCTTTCTTT. This translates into CASQLQAEDTEAFF.

This clone was counted a single time. The CDR3 DNA reads TGCGCCAGCAGACCCCGAGCGGGAGAACAGAATGAGCAGTTCTTC. Residues: CASRPRAGEQNEQFF. The gene calls are TRBV4-1 and TRBJ2-1, with TRBD2 matching over 8 bases. The CDR3 has 15 amino acids. Trimming took 6 bases from V and 7 from J; bases not matched to a gene: 11. From germline, CDR1 is MGHRA and CDR2 YSYEKL.

The gene calls are TRBV9 and TRBJ2-5; D is undetermined. CDR3 length equals 15 residues. Between the trimmed V and J ends, which lost 2 bases and 1 base, there was a span of 12 bases. CDR1 and CDR2 (germline): SGDLS, YYNGEE. CDR3 nucleotides: TGTGCCAGCAGCGTTGGCGAGACTCCCCAAGAGACCCAGTACTTC. Translated, it gives CASSVGETPQETQYF.

This clone turned up a few times. The V and J genes are TRBV5-4 and TRBJ1-1; D might be TRBD1 (5 bases). The V and J ends lost 2 bases and 0 bases respectively, with 8 bases between them. Germline assignment: CDR1 SGHNT and CDR2 YYREEE (reference sequence). The CDR3 is made up of 14 amino acids. CDR3 bases: TGTGCCAGCAGCTTAGGACATTTGAACACTGAAGCTTTCTTT. Amino acids: CASSLGHLNTEAFF. The entire variable domain, with the rest obtained from reference TRBV5-4 and TRBJ1-1, is as follows: ETGVTQSPTHLIKTRGQQVTLRCSSQSGHNTVSWYQQALGQGPQFIFQYYREEENGRGNFPPRFSGLQFPNYSSELNVNALELDDSALYLCASSLGHLNTEAFFGQGTRLTVV.

CDR3 in amino acids: CASSETGLPNEKLFF. DNA for the CDR3: TGTGCCAGCAGTGAGACAGGGCTTCCTAATGAAAAACTGTTTTTT. This chain links TRBV25-1 with TRBJ1-4; 7 positions match TRBD1. The V segment lost 3 bases and the J segment 3 bases; nucleotides outside the gene matches: 4. Germline assignment: CDR1 MGHDK and CDR2 SYGVNS. CDR3 length equals 15 residues.

The chain joins TRBV28 to TRBJ1-3, with 10 bases lining up with TRBD1. The CDR3 runs to 15 residues. The ends lost 5 bases at V and 2 bases at J; junction bases unmatched: 3. CDR1 and CDR2 from the germline V gene are MDHEN and SYDVKM. The CDR3 DNA follows: TGTGCCAGCAGTCCGGGACAGGGGCCTGGAAACACCATATATTTT. Its protein is CASSPGQGPGNTIYF.

V is TRBV4-3 and J is TRBJ1-1, with D maybe TRBD1 (6 bases). Per germline, CDR1 LGHNA and CDR2 YSLEER. The CDR3 totals 13 residues. V was clipped by 1 base and J by 5 bases, with 8 bases between them. The CDR3 here is CASSQVRGTEAFF. The CDR3 nucleotides are TGCGCCAGCAGCCAAGTCAGGGGAACTGAAGCTTTCTTT.

The rearrangement joins TRBV5-1 to TRBJ1-4, with TRBD1 matching 8 bases. The junction had 16 bases not matched to a gene; V was cut back by 4 bases and J by 8 bases. The CDR3 contains 17 residues. CDR1 and CDR2 from the germline V gene are SGHRS and YFSETQ. This CDR3 reads CASSPLGGQGRREKLFF. Written as DNA, the CDR3 is TGCGCCAGCAGCCCCCTCGGCGGACAGGGACGTCGGGAAAAACTGTTTTTT. The full variable domain, in which reference TRBV5-1 and TRBJ1-4 provide the parts outside the CDR3, is KAGVTQTPRYLIKTRGQQVTLSCSPISGHRSVSWYQQTPGQGLQFLFEYFSETQRNKGNFPGRFSGRQFSNSRSEMNVSTLELGDSALYLCASSPLGGQGRREKLFFGSGTQLSVL.

The chain uses TRBV11-2 and TRBJ2-1; unclear D gene. The CDR3 runs 14 residues. Germline-derived CDR1 and CDR2 are SGHAT and FQNNGV. Trimming took 2 bases from V and 7 from J, leaving 12 bases between them. The CDR3 nucleotides read TGTGCCAGCAGCTTAAGGTGGAGCGTAAATGAGCAGTTCTTC. The encoded protein is CASSLRWSVNEQFF. Filled out from reference TRBV11-2 and TRBJ2-1, the complete variable domain reads EAGVAQSPRYKIIEKRQSVAFWCNPISGHATLYWYQQILGQGPKLLIQFQNNGVVDDSQLPKDRFSAERLKGVDSTLKIQPAKLEDSAVYLCASSLRWSVNEQFFGPGTRLTVL.

The rearrangement uses TRBV25-1 and TRBJ1-1; maybe TRBD1 (5 bases). V was pared by 4 bases and J by 2 bases, with 11 bases between. There are 14 residues in the CDR3. Looked up from germline, CDR1 is MGHDK and CDR2 is SYGVNS. As DNA, the CDR3 is TGTGCCAGCAGTGCCAGGGAAAGTAACACTGAAGCTTTCTTT. This gives the protein CASSARESNTEAFF.

This clone was seen only once. V and J are TRBV27 and TRBJ2-6; no clear D. This CDR3 has 20 residues. Germline V gene lookup returns CDR1 MNHEY and CDR2 SMNVEV (reference sequence). V lost 2 bases, J lost 0 bases, and 20 bases lay in between. In DNA, the CDR3 is TGTGCCAGCAGTTTACGGCCCCCCGATCTAACTAACTCTGGGGCCAACGTCCTGACTTTC. Residues: CASSLRPPDLTNSGANVLTF.

The chain carries TRBV1 and TRBJ2-1; the table's TRBD2 call for D was not verified on the DNA. TRBV1 constitutes a pseudogene. This CDR3 spans 12 amino acids. This chain's CDR3 is CTRRTRKNEQFF. The DNA of the CDR3 is TGCACCAGACGGACTAGGAAAAATGAGCAGTTCTTC.